This is a list of T cell receptor beta chains from one sample in a study of cytomegalovirus exposure and HLA in healthy donors. This table comes from immunoSEQ multiplex PCR, and its TCRdb copy is limited to in-frame clones, with some not included. This sample has under 100,000 clones, with 65% to 80% found just once. The specimen was PBMCs. The receptors were sampled from a man aged 25 to 40 in good health and CMV-seronegative. Both conserved end residues are trimmed from each CDR3. A D gene is named only where the DNA matches it firmly.

CDR3 length,D gene,V gene,CDR3 protein
14,TRBD2,TRBV9,ASSVRLAGDYNEQF
11,.,TRBV30,AWSTEQVGEQY
11,.,TRBV6-6,ASSTRTEYGYT
15,TRBD1,TRBV29-1,SVDDVPLGQYTDTQY
13,TRBD1,TRBV28,SSSTATGVGTEAF
12,TRBD2,TRBV19,ASRVIAGGETQY
12,.,TRBV6-5,ASSYTRLAGELF
10,.,TRBV28,ASSFMNTEAF
12,TRBD2,TRBV9,ASSRDYRTDTQY
13,TRBD1,TRBV4-1,ASSGILTGTGELF
12,TRBD1,TRBV7-8,ASSLDRGQDEQY